This T cell receptor (beta chain) emerged from a study of vaccination effects on CD4 cells after COVID-19. To note about this clone: Antigen unknown.

V shed 2 bases and J shed 10 bases, with 15 bases lying between them. The CDR3 has 13 amino acids. Per germline, CDR1 SGHDT and CDR2 YYEEEE. Antigen-specific CD4+ T cells were expanded with viral peptide pools in the ViraFEST assay before sequencing. It was after 10 days of culture that CD4+ T cells were isolated. Two doses of BNT162b2 or mRNA-1273 vaccine were administered to participants. The repertoire was sequenced with immunoSEQ multiplex PCR; TCRdb's copy has only in-frame clones and lacks some. Seen here are about 59,000 clones, under 80% observed once, and the top ten hold 2%. The rearrangement joins TRBV5-6 to TRBJ1-1; D is perhaps TRBD1 (6 bases). This sequence was found in a human donor who received a COVID-19 vaccine. The sequences come from CD4+ T cells from PBMCs cultured with HCoV-OC43 spike peptides, collected after COVID-19 vaccination. The subset denotes: HCoV-OC43 spike overlapping peptide pool stimulation. This CDR3 is CASSFSGGGGAFF. CDR3 nucleotide sequence: TGTGCCAGCAGCTTTTCCGGGGGCGGTGGAGCTTTCTTT.